This T cell receptor (beta chain) emerged from a study of early T cells in non-severe SARS-CoV-2 infection (TCRdb year 2021). As for the study more broadly: TCR sequencing used bulk RNA from unsorted whole blood, so alpha and beta chains could not be paired.

The CDR3 covers 15 residues, taking in both the cysteine and the phenylalanine. The retained sequence is limited to the CDR3, 45 bases, with the frame set at the first base. V and J are trimmed by 4 bases and 2 bases, and the gene matches miss 8 bases of the junction. CDR1 SGHNT and CDR2 YYREEE are derived from the germline V gene (reference sequence). Overall study results and their limits: VDJdb matching was skewed toward anti-spike CD8 responses, so virus-specific expansions were likely underestimated and private and CD4 specificities were missed.

About this clonotype itself: Its antigen target is currently unknown. No much larger clone exists at a distance of one base, and base qualities are not known.

The library came from 5' RACE. TCRdb names NextSeq 500 as the instrument used. Unique molecular identifiers were attached to individual cDNA molecules in the TCR library protocol so that sequencing error and PCR bias could be corrected. Both TCR alpha and beta chains were sequenced, and tight co-correlation was observed between alpha and beta sequence abundances in each sample. The authors' analysis ran thus. V gene, J gene and CDR3 annotation of TCR sequences was performed with Decombinator V4. Expanded TCRs were defined as changing significantly between any two time points under a Poisson model with p below 0.0001. TCR abundances were normalised to the total number of TCRs sequenced per sample and were expressed as counts per million. TRAV1-2 paired with TRAJ12, TRAJ20 or TRAJ33 defined MAIT TCRs, while TRAV10 paired with TRAJ18 defined iNKT TCRs. VDJdb, accessed 1 November 2021, was searched for CMV, EBV and SARS-CoV-2 annotated TCRs, excluding TCRs annotated for multiple antigens. TCRdb passed the public sequencing reads through fastp at Q25 and MiXCR, retaining productive beta sequences. For every CDR3 protein sequence, its rows merge into one entry that carries the most common genes and DNA. These V and J calls rely on TCRdb rather than the paper's analysis. The sample table holds 75,000 to 100,000 distinct CDR3 sequences, of which 16% were seen once. Around 1.3% of the sample belongs to the ten largest clones.

The study was a case-control design nested within a healthcare worker cohort in London, UK, with weekly nasopharyngeal swab PCR tests and blood sampling. Between 23 and 31 March 2020, the week of the UK lockdown, healthcare workers were enrolled and then followed up weekly for as long as 16 weeks. Sequenced: whole blood. The chain joins TRBV5-4 to TRBJ2-7; 8 bases in the middle match TRBD1. The sequence was obtained from an adult who was a healthcare worker with PCR-confirmed SARS-CoV-2 infection or an uninfected control (not recorded which). This receptor has the CDR3 CASSDRGQGAYEQYF. The base sequence is TGTGCCAGCAGCGACAGAGGACAGGGCGCCTACGAGCAGTACTTC. Reference TRBV5-4 and TRBJ2-7 genes cover what lies past the CDR3, so the full variable domain is ETGVTQSPTHLIKTRGQQVTLRCSSQSGHNTVSWYQQALGQGPQFIFQYYREEENGRGNFPPRFSGLQFPNYSSELNVNALELDDSALYLCASSDRGQGAYEQYFGPGTRLTVT.